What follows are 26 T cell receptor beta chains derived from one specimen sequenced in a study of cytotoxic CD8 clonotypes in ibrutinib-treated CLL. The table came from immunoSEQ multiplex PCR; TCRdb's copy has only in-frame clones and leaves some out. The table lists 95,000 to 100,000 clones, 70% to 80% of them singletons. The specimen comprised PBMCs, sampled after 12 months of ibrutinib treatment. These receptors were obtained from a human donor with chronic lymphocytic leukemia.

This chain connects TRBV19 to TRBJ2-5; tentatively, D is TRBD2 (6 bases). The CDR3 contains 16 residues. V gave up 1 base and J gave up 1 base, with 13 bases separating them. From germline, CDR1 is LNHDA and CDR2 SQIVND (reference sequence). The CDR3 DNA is TGTGCCAGTAGTATAGCCCTAGCGAGGGGCCAAGAGACCCAGTACTTC. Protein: CASSIALARGQETQYF.

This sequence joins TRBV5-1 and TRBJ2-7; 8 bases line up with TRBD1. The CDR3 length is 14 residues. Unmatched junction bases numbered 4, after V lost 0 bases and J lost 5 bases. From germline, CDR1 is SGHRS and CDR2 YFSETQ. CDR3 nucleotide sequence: TGCGCCAGCAGCTTGGAGACAGGGGACCACGAGCAGTACTTC. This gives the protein CASSLETGDHEQYF.

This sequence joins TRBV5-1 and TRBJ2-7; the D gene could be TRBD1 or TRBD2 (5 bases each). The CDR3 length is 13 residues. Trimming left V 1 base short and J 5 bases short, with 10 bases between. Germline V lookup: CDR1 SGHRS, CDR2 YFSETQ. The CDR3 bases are TGCGCCAGCAGCTTGCGAGGGGATCACGAGCAGTACTTC. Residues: CASSLRGDHEQYF.

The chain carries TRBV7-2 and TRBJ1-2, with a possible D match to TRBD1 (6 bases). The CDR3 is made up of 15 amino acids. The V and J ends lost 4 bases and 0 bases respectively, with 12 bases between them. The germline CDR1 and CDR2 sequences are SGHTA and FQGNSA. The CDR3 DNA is TGTGCCAGCAGCTCCGGGACACTAACTAACTATGGCTACACCTTC. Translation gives CASSSGTLTNYGYTF.

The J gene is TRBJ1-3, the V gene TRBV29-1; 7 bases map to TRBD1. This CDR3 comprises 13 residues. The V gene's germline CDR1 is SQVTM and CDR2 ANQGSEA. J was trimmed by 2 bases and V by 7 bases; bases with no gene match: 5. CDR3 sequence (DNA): TGCAGCGGGACAGGTTTCACTGGAAACACCATATATTTT. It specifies CSGTGFTGNTIYF.

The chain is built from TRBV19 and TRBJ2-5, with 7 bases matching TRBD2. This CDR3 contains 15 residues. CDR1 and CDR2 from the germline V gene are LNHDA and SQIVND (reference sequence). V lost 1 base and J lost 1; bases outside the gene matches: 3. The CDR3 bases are TGTGCCAGTAGTATAGTGGCGGGAGCCCAAGAGACCCAGTACTTC. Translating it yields CASSIVAGAQETQYF.

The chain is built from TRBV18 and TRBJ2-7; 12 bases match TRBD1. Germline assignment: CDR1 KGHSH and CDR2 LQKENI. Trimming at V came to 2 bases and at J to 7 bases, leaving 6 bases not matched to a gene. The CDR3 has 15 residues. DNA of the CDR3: TGTGCCAGCTCACCATTGGGACAGGGGGCAAGAGAGCAGTACTTC. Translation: CASSPLGQGAREQYF.

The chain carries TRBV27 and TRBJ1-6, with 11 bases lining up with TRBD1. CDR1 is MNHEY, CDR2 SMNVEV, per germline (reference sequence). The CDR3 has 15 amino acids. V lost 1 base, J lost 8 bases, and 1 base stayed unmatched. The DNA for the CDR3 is TGTGCCAGCAGTTTATGGGGACAGGGGGATTCACCCCTCCACTTT. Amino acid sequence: CASSLWGQGDSPLHF.

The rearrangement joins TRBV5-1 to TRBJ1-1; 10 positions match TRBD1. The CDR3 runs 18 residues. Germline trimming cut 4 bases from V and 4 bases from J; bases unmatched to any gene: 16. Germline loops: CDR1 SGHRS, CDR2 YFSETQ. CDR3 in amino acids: CASSPITWSGTGATEAFF. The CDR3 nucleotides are TGCGCCAGCAGCCCTATAACGTGGAGTGGGACAGGGGCCACTGAAGCTTTCTTT.

This CDR3 is CASTRTPGRETQYF. CDR3 nucleotide sequence: TGTGCCAGCACCAGAACCCCGGGCCGAGAGACCCAGTACTTC. The chain recombines TRBV6-5 with TRBJ2-5, with unresolved D. Germline CDR1 reads MNHEY; CDR2 reads SVGAGI. Deletions cut 7 bases from V and 4 bases from J, with 16 bases between. The CDR3 contains 14 residues.

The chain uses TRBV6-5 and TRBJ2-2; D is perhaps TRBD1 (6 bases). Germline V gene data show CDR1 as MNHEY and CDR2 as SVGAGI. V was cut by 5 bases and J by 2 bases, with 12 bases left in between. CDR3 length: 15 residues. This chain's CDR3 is CASSGGHRNTGELFF. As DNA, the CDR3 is TGTGCCAGCAGTGGGGGACACCGAAACACCGGGGAGCTGTTTTTT.

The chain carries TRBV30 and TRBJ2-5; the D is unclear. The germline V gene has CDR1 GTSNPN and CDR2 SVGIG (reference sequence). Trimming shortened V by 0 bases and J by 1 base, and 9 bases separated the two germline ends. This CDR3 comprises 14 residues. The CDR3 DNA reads TGTGCCTGGAGTGTAGGCTGGTCCCAAGAGACCCAGTACTTC. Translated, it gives CAWSVGWSQETQYF.

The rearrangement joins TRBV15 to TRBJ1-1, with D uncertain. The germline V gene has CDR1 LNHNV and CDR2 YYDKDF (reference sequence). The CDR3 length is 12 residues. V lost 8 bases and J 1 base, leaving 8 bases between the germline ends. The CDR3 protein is CATSRRNTEAFF. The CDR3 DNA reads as TGTGCCACCTCCAGGCGGAACACTGAAGCTTTCTTT.

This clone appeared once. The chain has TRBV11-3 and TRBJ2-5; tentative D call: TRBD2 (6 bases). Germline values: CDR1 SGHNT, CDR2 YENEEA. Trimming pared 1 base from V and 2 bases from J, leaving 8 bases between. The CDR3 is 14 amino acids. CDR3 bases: TGTGCCAGCAGCTTAGGTGGACTACAAGAGACCCAGTACTTC. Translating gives CASSLGGLQETQYF.

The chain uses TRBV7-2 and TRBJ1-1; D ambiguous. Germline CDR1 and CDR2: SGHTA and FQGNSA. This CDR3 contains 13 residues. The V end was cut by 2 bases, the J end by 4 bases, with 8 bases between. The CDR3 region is CASSLQGSTEAFF. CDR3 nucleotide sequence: TGTGCCAGCAGCTTACAAGGATCCACTGAAGCTTTCTTT.

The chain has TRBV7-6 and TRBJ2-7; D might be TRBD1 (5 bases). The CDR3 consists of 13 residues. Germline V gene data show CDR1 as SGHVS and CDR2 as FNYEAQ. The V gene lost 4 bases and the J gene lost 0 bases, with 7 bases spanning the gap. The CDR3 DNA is TGTGCCAGCAGCTCTGACAGCTCCTACGAGCAGTACTTC. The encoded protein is CASSSDSSYEQYF.

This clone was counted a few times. CDR3 in DNA: TGTGCCAGCTCGGGGCAATTCAATCAGCCCCAGCATTTT. Translation: CASSGQFNQPQHF. This chain links TRBV2 with TRBJ1-5; D may be TRBD1 (5 bases). Germline V CDR1 and CDR2: SNHLY, FYNNEI. The CDR3 is 13 amino acids. The ends were cut back, 8 bases at V and 3 bases at J, with 11 bases in the middle.

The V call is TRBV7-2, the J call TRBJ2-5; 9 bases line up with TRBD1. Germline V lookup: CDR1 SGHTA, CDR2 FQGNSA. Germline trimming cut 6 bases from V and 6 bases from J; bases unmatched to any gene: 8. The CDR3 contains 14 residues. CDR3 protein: CASSSEGQGQTQYF. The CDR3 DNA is TGTGCCAGCAGTTCCGAAGGACAGGGGCAGACCCAGTACTTC.

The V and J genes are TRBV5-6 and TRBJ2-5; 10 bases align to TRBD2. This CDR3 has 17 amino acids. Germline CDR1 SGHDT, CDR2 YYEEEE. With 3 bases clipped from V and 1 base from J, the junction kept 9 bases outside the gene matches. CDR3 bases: TGTGCCAGCAGCTCCCAGGTAGCGGGGGGCCGCCAAGAGACCCAGTACTTC. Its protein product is CASSSQVAGGRQETQYF.

The CDR3 sequence: CASSTGTFYGYTF. The CDR3 DNA reads as TGTGCCAGCAGTACAGGGACGTTCTATGGCTACACCTTC. The genes are TRBV28 and TRBJ1-2; TRBD1 might be the D (6 bases). The V end was cut by 5 bases, the J end by 4 bases, with 11 bases between. Germline V gene sequence: CDR1 MDHEN, CDR2 SYDVKM. The CDR3 consists of 13 residues.

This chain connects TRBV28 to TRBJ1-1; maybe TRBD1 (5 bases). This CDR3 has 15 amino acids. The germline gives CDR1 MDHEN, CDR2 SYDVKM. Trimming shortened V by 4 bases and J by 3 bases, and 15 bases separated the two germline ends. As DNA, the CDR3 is TGTGCCAGCAGTTCCCTAGGGGCGGGGGACACTGAAGCTTTCTTT. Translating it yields CASSSLGAGDTEAFF.

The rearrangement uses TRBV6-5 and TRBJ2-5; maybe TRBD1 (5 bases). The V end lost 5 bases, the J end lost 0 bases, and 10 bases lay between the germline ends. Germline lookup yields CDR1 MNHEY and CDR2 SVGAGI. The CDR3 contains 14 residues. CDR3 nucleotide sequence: TGTGCCAGCAGTCCAGGGCGATACCAAGAGACCCAGTACTTC. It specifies CASSPGRYQETQYF.

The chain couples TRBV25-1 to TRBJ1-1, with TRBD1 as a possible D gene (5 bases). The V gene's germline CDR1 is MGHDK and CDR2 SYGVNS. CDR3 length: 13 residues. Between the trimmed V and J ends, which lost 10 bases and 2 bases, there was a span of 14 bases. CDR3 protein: CATRAGLNTEAFF. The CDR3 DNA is TGTGCCACCCGGGCGGGACTTAACACTGAAGCTTTCTTT.

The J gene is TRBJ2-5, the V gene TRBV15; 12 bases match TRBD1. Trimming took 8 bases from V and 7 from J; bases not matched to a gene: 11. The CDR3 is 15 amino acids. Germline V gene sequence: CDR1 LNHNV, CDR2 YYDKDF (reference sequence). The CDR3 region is CATSGQGARYGTQYF. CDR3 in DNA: TGTGCCACCTCGGGACAGGGGGCGCGATATGGGACCCAGTACTTC.

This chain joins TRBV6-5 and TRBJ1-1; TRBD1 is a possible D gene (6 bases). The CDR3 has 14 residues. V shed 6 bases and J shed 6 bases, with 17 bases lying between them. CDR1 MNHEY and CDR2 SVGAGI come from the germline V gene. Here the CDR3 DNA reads TGTGCCAGCAGCCCAGCAGGGGCCAAGCCTGAAGCTTTCTTT. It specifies CASSPAGAKPEAFF.

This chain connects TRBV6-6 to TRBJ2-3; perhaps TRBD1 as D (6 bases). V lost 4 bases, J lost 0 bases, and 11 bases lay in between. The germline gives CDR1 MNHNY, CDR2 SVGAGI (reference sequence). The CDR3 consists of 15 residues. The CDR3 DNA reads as TGTGCCAGCAGTTCCCAGGGGTCTAGCACAGATACGCAGTATTTT. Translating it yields CASSSQGSSTDTQYF.